Sequencing of this TCR beta chain was carried out in a study of CD8 T cells in Susac syndrome. The RNA input was about 0.5 to 1 ug, and it was reverse transcribed with random hexamers. The method of amplification for TCR beta CDR3 was immunoSEQ multiplex PCR, covering 54 Vbeta and 13 Jbeta. TCRdb reprocessed the immunoSEQ multiplex PCR reads via MiXCR and lists one record per CDR3 protein. This sample has 150,000 to 200,000 distinct CDR3 sequences, with over 90% found just once. The V gene end was trimmed by 5 bases and the J gene end by 2 bases; junction bases not matched to a gene: 4. The germline V gene has CDR1 MNHEY and CDR2 SVGEGT. This CDR3 comprises 15 residues. From blood CD8+ and CD4+ T cells, the TCR beta chain was sequenced. Those who served as multiple sclerosis controls were treatment-naive patients with stable or active relapsing-remitting disease. Purification of the CD8+ and CD4+ T cells relied on negative isolation, and TEMRA cells underwent FACS enrichment.

This clonotype was sampled from a human donor with multiple sclerosis. The chain employs TRBV6-2 or TRBV6-3 and TRBJ2-7, with 12 bases that match TRBD2. The sample comprised CD4+ T cells from PBMCs. In nucleotides, the CDR3 is TGTGCCAGCAGTCCGACTAGCGGGAGTCCCTACGAGCAGTACTTC. Its protein is CASSPTSGSPYEQYF.